The 28 T cell receptor beta chains in this list originate from one sample, sequenced in a study of cytomegalovirus exposure and HLA in healthy donors. It was with 60 Vbeta and 13 Jbeta primers that the PCR ran. Sequenced by immunoSEQ multiplex PCR; TCRdb stores in-frame clones only, minus some. Of around 200,000 clones listed, around four fifths are singletons. Sequenced sample: PBMCs. The receptors stem from a female donor in good health and CMV-seronegative.

CDR3 protein: CASSQDETSAYNEQFF. As DNA, the CDR3 is TGTGCCAGCAGCCAAGATGAGACTAGCGCCTACAATGAGCAGTTCTTC. This sequence joins TRBV4-2 and TRBJ2-1, with 8 bases aligning to TRBD2. V trimming: 0 bases; J trimming: 2 bases; junction bases outside the gene matches: 3. CDR3 size: 16 residues. Looked up from germline, CDR1 is LGHNA and CDR2 is YNFKEQ.

The CDR3 DNA reads TGTGCCAGCAGCACAGGACAGGGGGTGGCCACTGAAGCTTTCTTT. Residues: CASSTGQGVATEAFF. The chain uses TRBV7-8 and TRBJ1-1, with 10 bases identical to TRBD1. The CDR3 runs 15 residues. V dropped 5 bases and J dropped 4; count of bases not matched to a gene: 7. Germline CDR1 reads SGHVS; CDR2 reads FQNEAQ.

On this clone: Its ends do not fully match the called genes, so a read error is possible. The sample has other DNA sequences that encode this CDR3 too. The rearrangement links TRBV7-6 to TRBJ1-5; 7 bases match TRBD1. The CDR3 contains 16 residues. Germline lookup yields CDR1 SGHVS and CDR2 FNYEAQ. The CDR3 DNA is TGTGCCAGCAGTCTGTCGACAGGGATAGGCAATCAACCCCAGCATTTT. It translates to CASSLSTGIGNQPQHF.

This clone was seen only a few times. The V and J genes are TRBV20-1 and TRBJ1-1; maybe TRBD1 (6 bases). CDR3 length: 10 amino acids. V was shortened by 5 bases and J by 11 bases, with 12 bases between the two germline ends. Germline-derived CDR1 and CDR2 are DFQATT and SNEGSKA (reference sequence). The CDR3 DNA sequence: TGCAGTGCTCGGGACAATCGTGCTTTCTTT. This gives the protein CSARDNRAFF.

The rearrangement joins TRBV11-3 to TRBJ2-1; 8 positions agree with TRBD2. CDR1 SGHNT and CDR2 YENEEA come from the germline V gene. CDR3 size: 13 residues. The ends lost 0 bases at V and 9 bases at J; junction bases unmatched: 1. The CDR3 DNA reads TGTGCCAGCAGCTTAGATAGCGGGACTGAGCAGTTCTTC. Its translation: CASSLDSGTEQFF.

This chain connects TRBV18 to TRBJ1-2; 8 bases agree with TRBD1. Trimming took 3 bases from V and 6 from J; bases not matched to a gene: 9. CDR1 and CDR2 from the germline V gene are KGHSH and LQKENI. CDR3 length: 15 residues. CDR3 DNA sequence: TGTGCCAGCTCACCGAACGAACAGGGGGAGAATGGCTACACCTTC. Its protein product is CASSPNEQGENGYTF.

This chain uses TRBV7-3 with TRBJ2-1; 8 bases match TRBD1. This CDR3 spans 13 amino acids. V trimming: 5 bases; J trimming: 9 bases; junction bases outside the gene matches: 6. Germline assignment: CDR1 SGHTA and CDR2 FQGTGA. The CDR3 nucleotides read TGTGCCAGCAGCCCCGCAGGGGGCGGTGAGCAGTTCTTC. This sequence encodes CASSPAGGGEQFF.

The V gene is TRBV30, the J gene TRBJ1-2, with a weak D call TRBD1 (5 bases). The CDR3 spans 15 residues. V was cut by 0 bases and J by 4 bases, with 15 bases left in between. Germline CDR1 reads GTSNPN; CDR2 reads SVGIG (reference sequence). In DNA, the CDR3 is TGTGCCTGGAGTGTACTGAAGGGGCCGAGCTATGGCTACACCTTC. Translating it yields CAWSVLKGPSYGYTF.

The rearrangement links TRBV5-4 to TRBJ2-7; TRBD1 might be the D (5 bases). Germline lookup yields CDR1 SGHNT and CDR2 YYREEE (reference sequence). CDR3 length: 15 residues. V lost 0 bases, J lost 0 bases, and 10 bases lay in between. CDR3 protein: CASSLGQSLSYEQYF. Here the CDR3 DNA reads TGTGCCAGCAGCTTGGGACAGTCCCTCTCCTACGAGCAGTACTTC.

This clone was seen only once. Other DNA variants within this sample encode the same CDR3. This sequence joins TRBV19 and TRBJ1-2; 9 nucleotides agree with TRBD1. Losses at the gene ends were 5 bases for V and 8 bases for J; bases not matched to a gene: 6. Germline CDR1 LNHDA, CDR2 SQIVND (reference sequence). This CDR3 is built from 13 residues. The CDR3 sequence: CASSPRTGDGYTF. CDR3 DNA sequence: TGTGCCAGTAGTCCCCGGACAGGGGACGGCTACACCTTC.

The chain uses TRBV7-6 and TRBJ1-1; the match to TRBD1 covers 8 bases. Germline V gives CDR1 SGHVS, CDR2 FNYEAQ. This CDR3 has 15 residues. The ends lost 1 base at V and 1 base at J; junction bases unmatched: 2. The CDR3 here is CASSLDRGGNTEAFF. The DNA of the CDR3 is TGTGCCAGCAGCTTAGACAGGGGGGGGAACACTGAAGCTTTCTTT.

This clone was observed a single time. The rearrangement joins TRBV15 to TRBJ1-2; tentative D call: TRBD1 (6 bases). Trimming cost V 1 base and J 5 bases, with 11 bases left between them. This CDR3 comprises 14 residues. CDR1 and CDR2 from the germline V gene are LNHNV and YYDKDF (reference sequence). For the CDR3, the DNA is TGTGCCACCAGCAGAGCGGACAGAGTATATGGCTACACCTTC. Amino acids: CATSRADRVYGYTF.

The gene calls are TRBV2 and TRBJ1-1; D ambiguous. V lost 5 bases to trimming and J lost 0 bases, with 7 bases between them. Germline lookup yields CDR1 SNHLY and CDR2 FYNNEI. This CDR3 contains 13 residues. The CDR3, as DNA: TGTGCCAGCAGTTATGTTATGAACACTGAAGCTTTCTTT. Translating gives CASSYVMNTEAFF. The variable domain in full, completed from reference TRBV2 and TRBJ1-1, reads EPEVTQTPSHQVTQMGQEVILRCVPISNHLYFYWYRQILGQKVEFLVSFYNNEISEKSEIFDDQFSVERPDGSNFTLKIRSTKLEDSAMYFCASSYVMNTEAFFGQGTRLTVV.

V is TRBV18 and J is TRBJ1-4; D remains unclear. Between the trimmed V and J ends, which lost 3 bases and 7 bases, there was a span of 12 bases. Germline CDR1 KGHSH, CDR2 LQKENI. The CDR3 sequence is 14 residues long. The CDR3 reads CASSPDRAGEKLFF. CDR3 sequence (DNA): TGTGCCAGCTCACCGGATAGGGCGGGTGAAAAACTGTTTTTT.

The chain links TRBV2 to TRBJ2-7, with D possibly TRBD2 on 8 matching bases. The germline V and J ends were trimmed by 5 bases and 6 bases, with 17 bases remaining between them. CDR1 is SNHLY, CDR2 FYNNEI, per germline. This CDR3 comprises 14 residues. The chain's CDR3 is CASSLNSGTAEQYF. The CDR3 bases are TGTGCCAGCAGTTTGAATAGCGGGACAGCCGAGCAGTACTTC.

V usage is TRBV2 and J usage is TRBJ2-3; D perhaps matches TRBD1 (6 bases). CDR1 and CDR2 from the germline V gene are SNHLY and FYNNEI. The CDR3 spans 16 residues. Between the trimmed V and J ends, which lost 2 bases and 5 bases, there was a span of 17 bases. The chain's CDR3 is CASSELNRVGGDTQYF. As DNA, the CDR3 is TGTGCCAGCAGTGAATTGAACCGGGTAGGGGGAGATACGCAGTATTTT.

The rearrangement uses TRBV28 and TRBJ1-5; TRBD1 matches 7 bases. CDR3 length: 14 amino acids. With 6 bases clipped from V and 5 bases from J, the junction kept 7 bases outside the gene matches. Germline assignment: CDR1 MDHEN and CDR2 SYDVKM. The CDR3 sequence is CASRTGERDQPQHF. Here the CDR3 DNA reads TGTGCCAGCAGAACAGGGGAACGGGATCAGCCCCAGCATTTT.

The chain carries TRBV7-8 and TRBJ1-5; TRBD1 agrees at 8 bases. The germline V gene has CDR1 SGHVS and CDR2 FQNEAQ. Unmatched junction bases numbered 4, after V lost 3 bases and J lost 3 bases. CDR3 length equals 15 residues. The CDR3 loop is CASSFSGGYNQPQHF. The CDR3 coding sequence is TGTGCCAGCAGCTTCTCAGGGGGCTACAATCAGCCCCAGCATTTT.

The genes are TRBV5-1 and TRBJ2-7, with 7 bases fitting TRBD1. Germline values: CDR1 SGHRS, CDR2 YFSETQ. The CDR3 is 14 amino acids. The J segment lost 2 bases and the V segment lost 4 bases, leaving 6 bases of the junction unmatched. The CDR3, as DNA: TGCGCCAGCAGCCAAGGGGGCGTCGCCTACGAGCAGTACTTC. Its translation: CASSQGGVAYEQYF.

The chain employs TRBV9 and TRBJ2-3, with D perhaps matching TRBD2 (7 bases). This CDR3 comprises 16 residues. In germline, CDR1 is SGDLS, CDR2 YYNGEE. Between the trimmed V and J ends, which lost 4 bases and 4 bases, there was a span of 19 bases. This CDR3 is CASSPRGDMRSDTQYF. The CDR3 DNA reads TGTGCCAGCAGCCCCCGGGGGGACATGAGGTCAGATACGCAGTATTTT.

There are a few counts of this clone. The rearrangement joins TRBV28 to TRBJ2-7; 7 bases match TRBD1. V shed 6 bases, J shed 3 bases, and the junction held 2 bases outside the gene matches. Per germline, CDR1 MDHEN and CDR2 SYDVKM. The CDR3 spans 12 residues. The CDR3 DNA sequence: TGTGCCAGCAGGGGGACAGTCTACGAGCAGTACTTC. This encodes CASRGTVYEQYF.

This chain links TRBV9 with TRBJ1-4; D possibly corresponds to TRBD1 (5 bases). The CDR3 covers 13 residues. Germline values: CDR1 SGDLS, CDR2 YYNGEE. Trimming took off 9 bases at V and 3 bases at J, with 12 bases between the two ends. DNA for the CDR3: TGTGCCATCTTGACAGTTTCTAATGAAAAACTGTTTTTT. Amino acids: CAILTVSNEKLFF.

The chain carries TRBV27 and TRBJ2-7; 7 positions match TRBD1. Germline lookup yields CDR1 MNHEY and CDR2 SMNVEV (reference sequence). This CDR3 contains 14 residues. Trimming removed 3 bases from V and 3 bases from J; junction bases left unmatched: 5. The CDR3 DNA follows: TGTGCCAGCAGTTTCCGGGACAGAGACTACGAGCAGTACTTC. This codes for CASSFRDRDYEQYF.

This clone was detected only a few times. The V call is TRBV7-2, the J call TRBJ2-5; D is ambiguous. The J call is doubtful: the DNA matches TRBJ2-7 better. CDR3 length equals 12 residues. Per the germline V gene, CDR1 is SGHTA and CDR2 is FQGNSA. This CDR3 reads CASSSSSYEQYF. Here the CDR3 DNA reads TGTGCCAGCAGCTCTAGCTCCTACGAGCAGTACTTC.

Concerning this clone itself: Additional DNA sequences in this sample encode the identical CDR3. The CDR3 spells CASSLASGGQETQYF. In DNA, the CDR3 is TGTGCCAGCAGCTTGGCAAGCGGGGGCCAAGAGACCCAGTACTTC. The chain has TRBV5-4 and TRBJ2-5; 8 bases map to TRBD2. CDR1 is SGHNT, CDR2 YYREEE, per germline (reference sequence). V lost 0 bases and J lost 1; bases outside the gene matches: 2. The CDR3 contains 15 residues.

This clone occurred a few times. V gene TRBV5-1 combines with J gene TRBJ1-3, with D perhaps TRBD1 (6 bases). The CDR3 extends over 14 amino acids. The germline V gene encodes CDR1 SGHRS and CDR2 YFSETQ. Trimming cost V 0 bases and J 6 bases, with 10 bases left between them. This CDR3 reads CASSLGYRENTIYF. For the CDR3, the DNA is TGCGCCAGCAGCTTGGGGTACAGGGAAAACACCATATATTTT.

The V and J genes are TRBV27 and TRBJ1-1, with D possibly matching TRBD1 (6 bases). This CDR3 has 11 amino acids. Germline-derived CDR1 and CDR2 are MNHEY and SMNVEV (reference sequence). With 4 bases removed from V and 7 bases from J, the gap between germline ends came to 7 bases. Here the CDR3 DNA reads TGTGCCAGCAGTTGGGACAATGAAGCTTTCTTT. Its protein is CASSWDNEAFF.

The rearrangement uses TRBV19 and TRBJ1-2; D is possibly TRBD1 (6 bases). CDR1 LNHDA and CDR2 SQIVND come from the germline V gene (reference sequence). Trimming shortened V by 1 base and J by 0 bases, and 9 bases separated the two germline ends. This CDR3 is 15 amino acids long. CDR3 amino acids: CASSIGQEANYGYTF. For the CDR3, the DNA is TGTGCCAGTAGTATAGGACAGGAAGCTAACTATGGCTACACCTTC.